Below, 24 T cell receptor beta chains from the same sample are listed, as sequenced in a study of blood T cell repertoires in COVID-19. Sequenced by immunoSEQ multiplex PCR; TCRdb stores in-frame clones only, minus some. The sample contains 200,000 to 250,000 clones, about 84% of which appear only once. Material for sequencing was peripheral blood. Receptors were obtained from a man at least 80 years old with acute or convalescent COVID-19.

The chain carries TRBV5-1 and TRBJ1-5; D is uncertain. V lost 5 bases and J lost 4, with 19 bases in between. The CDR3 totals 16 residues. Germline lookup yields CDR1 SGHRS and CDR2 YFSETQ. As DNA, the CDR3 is TGCGCCAGCAGGGTTGGCGGGGAGAACCCTAATCAGCCCCAGCATTTT. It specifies CASRVGGENPNQPQHF.

CDR3 region: CASSPRLSSGANVLTF. The DNA for the CDR3 is TGTGCCAGCAGCCCCCGACTCAGCTCTGGGGCCAACGTCCTGACTTTC. The J gene is TRBJ2-6, the V gene TRBV7-2, with unresolved D. This CDR3 comprises 16 residues. Per the germline V gene, CDR1 is SGHTA and CDR2 is FQGNSA. Trimming cost V 5 bases and J 0 bases, with 11 bases left between them.

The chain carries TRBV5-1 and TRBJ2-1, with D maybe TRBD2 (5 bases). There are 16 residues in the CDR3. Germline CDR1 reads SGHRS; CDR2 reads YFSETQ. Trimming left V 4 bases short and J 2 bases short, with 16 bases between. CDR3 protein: CASSPDYSDAYNEQFF. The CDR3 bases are TGCGCCAGCAGCCCTGACTATTCGGACGCCTACAATGAGCAGTTCTTC.

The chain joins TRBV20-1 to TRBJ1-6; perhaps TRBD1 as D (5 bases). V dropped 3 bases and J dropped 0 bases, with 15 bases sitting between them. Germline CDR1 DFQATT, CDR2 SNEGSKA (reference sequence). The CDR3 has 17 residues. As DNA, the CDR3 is TGCAGTGCTAGTGGGGGGGAAAGGCGCTCCTATAATTCACCCCTCCACTTT. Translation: CSASGGERRSYNSPLHF.

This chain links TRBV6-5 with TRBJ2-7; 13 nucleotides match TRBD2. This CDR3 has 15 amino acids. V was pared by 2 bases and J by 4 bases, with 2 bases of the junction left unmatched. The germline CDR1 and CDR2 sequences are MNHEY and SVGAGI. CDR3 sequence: CASSYRTSGSYEQYF. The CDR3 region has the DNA TGTGCCAGCAGTTACAGGACTAGCGGGAGTTACGAGCAGTACTTC.

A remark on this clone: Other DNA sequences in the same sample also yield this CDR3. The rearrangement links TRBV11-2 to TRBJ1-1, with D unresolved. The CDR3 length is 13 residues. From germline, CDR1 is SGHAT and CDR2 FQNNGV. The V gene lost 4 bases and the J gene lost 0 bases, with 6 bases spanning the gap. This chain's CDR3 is CASSSQLNTEAFF. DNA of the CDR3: TGTGCCAGCAGCTCCCAATTGAACACTGAAGCTTTCTTT.

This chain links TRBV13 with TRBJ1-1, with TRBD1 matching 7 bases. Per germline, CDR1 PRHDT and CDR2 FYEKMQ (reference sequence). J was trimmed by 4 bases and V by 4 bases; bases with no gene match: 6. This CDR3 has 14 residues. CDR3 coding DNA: TGTGCCAGCAGCTCCCAGGGGGATAGCACTGAAGCTTTCTTT. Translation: CASSSQGDSTEAFF.

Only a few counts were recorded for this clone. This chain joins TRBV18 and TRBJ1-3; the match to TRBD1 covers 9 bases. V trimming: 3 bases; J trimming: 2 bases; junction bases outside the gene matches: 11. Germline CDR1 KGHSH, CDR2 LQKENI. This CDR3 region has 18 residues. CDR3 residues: CASSPNGGQGRAGNTIYF. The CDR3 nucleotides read TGTGCCAGCTCACCCAACGGAGGACAGGGGAGGGCTGGAAACACCATATATTTT.

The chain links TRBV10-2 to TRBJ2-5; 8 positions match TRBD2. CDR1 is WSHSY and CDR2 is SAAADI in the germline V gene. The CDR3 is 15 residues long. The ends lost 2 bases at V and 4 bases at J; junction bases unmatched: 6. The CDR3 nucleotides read TGCGCCAGCAGTGAGGGGCTAGCGGGTGTAGAGACCCAGTACTTC. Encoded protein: CASSEGLAGVETQYF.

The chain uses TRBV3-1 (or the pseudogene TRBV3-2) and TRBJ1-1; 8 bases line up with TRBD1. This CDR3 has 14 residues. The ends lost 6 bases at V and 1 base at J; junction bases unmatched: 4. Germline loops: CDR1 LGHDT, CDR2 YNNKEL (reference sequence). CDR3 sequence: CASRNTGGNTEAFF. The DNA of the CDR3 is TGTGCCAGCAGAAATACAGGGGGGAACACTGAAGCTTTCTTT.

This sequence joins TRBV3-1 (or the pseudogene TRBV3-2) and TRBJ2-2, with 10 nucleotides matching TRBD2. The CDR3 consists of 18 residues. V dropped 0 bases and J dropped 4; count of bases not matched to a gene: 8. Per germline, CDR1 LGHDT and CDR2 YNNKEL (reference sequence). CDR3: CASSQEIFTSGITGELFF. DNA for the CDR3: TGTGCCAGCAGCCAAGAAATATTCACTAGCGGGATCACCGGGGAGCTGTTTTTT.

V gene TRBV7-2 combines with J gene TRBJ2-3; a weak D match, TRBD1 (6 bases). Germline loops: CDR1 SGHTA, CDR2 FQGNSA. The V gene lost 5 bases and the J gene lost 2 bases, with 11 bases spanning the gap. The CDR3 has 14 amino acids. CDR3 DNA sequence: TGTGCCAGCAGCCCGGACAGAGTCACAGATACGCAGTATTTT. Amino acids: CASSPDRVTDTQYF.

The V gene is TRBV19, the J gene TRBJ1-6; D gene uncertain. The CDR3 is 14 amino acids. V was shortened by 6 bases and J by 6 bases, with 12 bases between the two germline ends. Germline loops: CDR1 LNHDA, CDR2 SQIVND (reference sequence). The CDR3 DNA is TGTGCCAGTAGCCTTGGCGGGAGTAATTCACCCCTCCACTTT. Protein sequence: CASSLGGSNSPLHF.

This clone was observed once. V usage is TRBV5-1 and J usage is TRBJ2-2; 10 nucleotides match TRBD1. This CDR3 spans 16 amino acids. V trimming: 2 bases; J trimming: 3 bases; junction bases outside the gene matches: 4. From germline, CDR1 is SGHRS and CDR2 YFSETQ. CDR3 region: CASSFAGQGYTGELFF. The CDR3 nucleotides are TGCGCCAGCAGCTTCGCGGGACAGGGGTACACCGGGGAGCTGTTTTTT.

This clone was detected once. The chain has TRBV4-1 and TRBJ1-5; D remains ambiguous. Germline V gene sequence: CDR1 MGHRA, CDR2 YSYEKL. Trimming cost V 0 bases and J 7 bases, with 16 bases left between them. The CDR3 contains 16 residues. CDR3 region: CASSQEGVGMGQPQHF. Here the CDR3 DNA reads TGCGCCAGCAGCCAAGAGGGTGTCGGGATGGGACAGCCCCAGCATTTT.

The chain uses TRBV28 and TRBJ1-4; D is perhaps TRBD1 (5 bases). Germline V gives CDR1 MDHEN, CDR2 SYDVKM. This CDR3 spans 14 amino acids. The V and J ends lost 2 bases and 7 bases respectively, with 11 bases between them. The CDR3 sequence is CASSLVGEREKLFF. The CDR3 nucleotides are TGTGCCAGCAGTTTAGTAGGGGAACGTGAAAAACTGTTTTTT.

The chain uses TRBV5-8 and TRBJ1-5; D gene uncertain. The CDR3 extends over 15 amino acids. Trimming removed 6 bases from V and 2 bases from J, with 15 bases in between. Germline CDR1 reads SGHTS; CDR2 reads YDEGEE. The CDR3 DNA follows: TGTGCCAGCATAAGAATCCGCGGGGGCAATCAGCCCCAGCATTTT. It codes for CASIRIRGGNQPQHF.

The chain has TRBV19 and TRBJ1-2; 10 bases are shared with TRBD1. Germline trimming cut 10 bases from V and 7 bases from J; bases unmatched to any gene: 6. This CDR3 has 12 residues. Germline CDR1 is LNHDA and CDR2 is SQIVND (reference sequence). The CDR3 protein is CATGTGAFGYTF. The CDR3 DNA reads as TGTGCCACCGGGACAGGGGCCTTTGGCTACACCTTC. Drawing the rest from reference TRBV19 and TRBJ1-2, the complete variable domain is DGGITQSPKYLFRKEGQNVTLSCEQNLNHDAMYWYRQDPGQGLRLIYYSQIVNDFQKGDIAEGYSVSREKKESFPLTVTSAQKNPTAFYLCATGTGAFGYTFGSGTRLTVV.

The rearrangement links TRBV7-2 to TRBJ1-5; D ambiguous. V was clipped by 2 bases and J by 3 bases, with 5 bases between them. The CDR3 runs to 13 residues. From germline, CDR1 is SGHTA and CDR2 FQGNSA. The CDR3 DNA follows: TGTGCCAGCAGCTTATGGGCCAATCAGCCCCAGCATTTT. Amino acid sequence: CASSLWANQPQHF.

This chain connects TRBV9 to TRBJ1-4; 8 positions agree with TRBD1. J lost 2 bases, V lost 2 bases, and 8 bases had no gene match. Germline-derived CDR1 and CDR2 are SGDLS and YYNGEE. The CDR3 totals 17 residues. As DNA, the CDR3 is TGTGCCAGCAGCGTCCGGCAGGGGGCTTCGACTAATGAAAAACTGTTTTTT. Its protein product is CASSVRQGASTNEKLFF.

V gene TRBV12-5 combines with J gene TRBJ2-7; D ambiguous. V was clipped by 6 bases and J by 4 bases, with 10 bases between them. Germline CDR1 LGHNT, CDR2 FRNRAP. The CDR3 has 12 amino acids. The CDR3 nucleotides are TGTGCTAGTGGCTCGACACCTTACGAGCAGTACTTC. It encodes CASGSTPYEQYF.

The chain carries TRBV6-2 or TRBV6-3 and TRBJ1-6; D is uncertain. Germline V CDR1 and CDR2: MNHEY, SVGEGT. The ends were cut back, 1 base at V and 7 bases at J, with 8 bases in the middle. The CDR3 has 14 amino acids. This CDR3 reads CASSYLRENSPLHF. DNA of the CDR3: TGTGCCAGCAGTTACTTGCGGGAAAATTCACCCCTCCACTTT.

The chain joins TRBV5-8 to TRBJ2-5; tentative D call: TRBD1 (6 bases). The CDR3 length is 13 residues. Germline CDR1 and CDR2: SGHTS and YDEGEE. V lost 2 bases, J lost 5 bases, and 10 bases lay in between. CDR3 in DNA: TGTGCCAGCAGCTTCCAGGGGCAGGAGACCCAGTACTTC. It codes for CASSFQGQETQYF.

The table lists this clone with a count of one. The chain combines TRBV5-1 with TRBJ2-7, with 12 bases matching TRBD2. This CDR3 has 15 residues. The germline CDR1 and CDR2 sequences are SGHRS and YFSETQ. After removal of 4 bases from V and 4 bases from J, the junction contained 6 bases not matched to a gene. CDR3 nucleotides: TGCGCCAGCAGCCCCGGACTAGCGGGACAATACGAGCAGTACTTC. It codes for CASSPGLAGQYEQYF.